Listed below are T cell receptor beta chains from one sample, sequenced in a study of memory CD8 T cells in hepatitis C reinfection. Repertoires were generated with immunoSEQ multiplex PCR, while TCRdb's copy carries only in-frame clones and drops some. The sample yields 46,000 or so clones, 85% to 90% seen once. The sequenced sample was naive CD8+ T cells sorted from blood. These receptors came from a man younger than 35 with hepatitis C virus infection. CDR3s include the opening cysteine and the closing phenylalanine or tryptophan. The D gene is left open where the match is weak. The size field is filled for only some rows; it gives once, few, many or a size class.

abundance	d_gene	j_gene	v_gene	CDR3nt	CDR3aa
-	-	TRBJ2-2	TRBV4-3	TGCGCCAGCAGCCAAGTGGTCACAGGGATCAACACCGGGGAGCTGTTTTTT	CASSQVVTGINTGELFF
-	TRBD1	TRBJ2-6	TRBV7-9	TGTGCCAGCAGCAGGACAGGGGGAGAAAGCTCTGGGGCCAACGTCCTGACTTTC	CASSRTGGESSGANVLTF
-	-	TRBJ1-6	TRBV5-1	TGCGCCAGCAGCTTCAGGGTTGATTCACCCCTCCACTTT	CASSFRVDSPLHF
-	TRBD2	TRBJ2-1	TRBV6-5	TGTGCCAGCAGCGGGGGGGCCCCCTACAATGAGCAGTTCTTC	CASSGGAPYNEQFF
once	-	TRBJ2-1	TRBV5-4	TGTGCCAGCAGCTTTGTAAGCATTACGGTCTTC	CASSFVSITVF
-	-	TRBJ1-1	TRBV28	TGTGCCAGCAGCTACCCAGCCAGGGGACAAAAATGGGACACTGAAGCTTTCTTT	CASSYPARGQKWDTEAFF
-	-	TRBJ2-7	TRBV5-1	TGCGCCAGCAGCCCGGGGTCCTACGAGCAGTACTTC	CASSPGSYEQYF
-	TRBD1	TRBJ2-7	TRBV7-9	TGTGCCAGCCGGGACAGGGGGGATGACGAGCAGTACTTC	CASRDRGDDEQYF
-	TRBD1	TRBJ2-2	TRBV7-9	TGTGCCAGCGAGGGGGCTCACGACACCGGGGAGCTGTTTTTT	CASEGAHDTGELFF
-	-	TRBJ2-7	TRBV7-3	TGTGCCAGCATCAAAGTTGTCGATCATCGAAAGTTCTACGAGCAGTACTTC	CASIKVVDHRKFYEQYF
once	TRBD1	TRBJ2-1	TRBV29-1	TGCAGCGTTGAAAGGGACAGAAATGAGCAGTTCTTC	CSVERDRNEQFF
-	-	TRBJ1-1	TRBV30	TGTGCCTGGAGCGCGGGGGCTGAAGCTTTCTTT	CAWSAGAEAFF
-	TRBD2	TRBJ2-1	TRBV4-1	TGCGCCAGCAGCCAAGGGATTTTACTAGCGGGGCCGAGCTCCTACAATGAGCAGTTCTTC	CASSQGILLAGPSSYNEQFF
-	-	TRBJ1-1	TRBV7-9	TGTGCCAGCCACCTCCCCGGGTCGAGTAGCACTGAAGCTTTCTTT	CASHLPGSSSTEAFF
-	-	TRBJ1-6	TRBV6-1	TGTGCCAGCACCTCAGGGTATTCACCCCTCCACTTT	CASTSGYSPLHF
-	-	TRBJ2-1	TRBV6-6	TGTGCCAGCAGTTACTCGACAGCCAAAACCCCCCTCGGAGAGTTCTTC	CASSYSTAKTPLGEFF
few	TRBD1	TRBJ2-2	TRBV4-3	TGCGCCAGCAGCCAAGATGTAACAGGGGAAAACACCGGGGAGCTGTTTTTT	CASSQDVTGENTGELFF
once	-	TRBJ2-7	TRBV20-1	TGCAGTGCTAGAAGCGCCGAGCAGTACTTC	CSARSAEQYF
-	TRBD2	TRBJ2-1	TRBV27	TGTGCCAGCAGTGGTCTAGCGGGAGGGAGCGATGAGCAGTTCTTC	CASSGLAGGSDEQFF
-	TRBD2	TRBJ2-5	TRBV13	TGTGCCAGCAGCCAACTAGATTCCCCGGGGGGAGAGACCCAGTACTTC	CASSQLDSPGGETQYF
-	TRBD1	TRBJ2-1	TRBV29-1	TGCAGCGTTGAGGGGGACAGGGGCTGGAATGAGCAGTTCTTC	CSVEGDRGWNEQFF
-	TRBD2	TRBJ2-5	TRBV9	TGTACCAGCAGCGACGGACTAGCGGGAGTAGTGGAAGAGACCCAGTACTTC	CTSSDGLAGVVEETQYF
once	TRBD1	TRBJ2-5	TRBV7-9	TGTGCCAGCAGCTCAGGGGGCTACCAAGAGACCCAGTACTTC	CASSSGGYQETQYF
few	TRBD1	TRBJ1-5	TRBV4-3	TGCGCCAGCAGCCAAGAGTATGGTCAGGGGGCGAATCAGCCCCAGCATTTT	CASSQEYGQGANQPQHF
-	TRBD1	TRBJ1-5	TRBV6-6	TGTGCCAGCAGTTTCCAACAGGGGTCGAGTCAGCCCCAGCATTTT	CASSFQQGSSQPQHF
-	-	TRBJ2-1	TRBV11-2	TGTGCCAGCAGCTTGTCAGGGCATGAGCAGTTCTTC	CASSLSGHEQFF
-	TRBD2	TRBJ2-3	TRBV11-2	TGTGCCAGCAGCGATATGGGCGGGAGGGGGGATACGCAGTATTTT	CASSDMGGRGDTQYF
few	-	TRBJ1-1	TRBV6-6	TGTGCCAGCAGTCCGAGCACTGAAGCTTTCTTT	CASSPSTEAFF
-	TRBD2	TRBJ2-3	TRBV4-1	TGCGCCAGCAGCCAAGAGGGGCTAGCGGGAACAGATACGCAGTATTTT	CASSQEGLAGTDTQYF
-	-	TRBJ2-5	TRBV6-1	TGTGCCAGCAGTGAGGGACACTTAGGGGAGACCCAGTACTTC	CASSEGHLGETQYF
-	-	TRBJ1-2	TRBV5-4	TGTGCCAGCAGCTTTGTCGCGAGCACGTATGGCTACACCTTC	CASSFVASTYGYTF
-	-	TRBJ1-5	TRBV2	TGTGCCAGCAGTGAAGTGGACGGGGGAGATCAGCCCCAGCATTTT	CASSEVDGGDQPQHF
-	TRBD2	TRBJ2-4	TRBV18	TGTGCCAGCTCACCGGTACGGGGGGTATCGCGTTTGGACATTCAGTACTTC	CASSPVRGVSRLDIQYF
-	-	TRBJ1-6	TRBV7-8	TGTGCCAGCAGCTTAGGCCCTAACAATTCACCCCTCCACTTT	CASSLGPNNSPLHF
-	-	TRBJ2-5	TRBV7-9	TGTGCCAGCAGCCCGAGGGTTAGCGGAGAGTTCGAAGAGACCCAGTACTTC	CASSPRVSGEFEETQYF
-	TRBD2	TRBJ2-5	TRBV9	TGTGCCAGCAGCCCCGATGGGGGCGGGGGGTACCAAGAGACCCAGTACTTC	CASSPDGGGGYQETQYF